The 27 T cell receptor beta chains below all came from one sample that was sequenced in a study of low-dose radiotherapy and immunotherapy resistance in tumors. TRAV and TRBV primers primed cDNA for both TCRalpha and TCRbeta. Amplification, which lasted 20 to 25 PCR cycles, used a constant-region primer and V-primer adapter to amplify TCRs. TCRdb used MiXCR to reprocess the reads, holding one entry per CDR3 protein. The repertoire includes 7,500 to 10,000 distinct CDR3 sequences, around 80% of them detected once, and roughly 1.4% sits in the top ten. Receptors were obtained from a human donor with advanced metastatic prostate, ovarian, gallbladder or colorectal cancer (not recorded which). This table probably holds off-target reads from a library built for another chain.

The gene calls are TRBV4-1 and TRBJ2-3; D is ambiguous. The length of the CDR3 is 13 residues. V was pared by 5 bases and J by 4 bases, with 10 bases between. Per the germline V gene, CDR1 is MGHRA and CDR2 is YSYEKL. The CDR3 reads CASSKAIADTQYF. In DNA, the CDR3 is TGCGCCAGCAGCAAGGCCATTGCAGATACGCAGTATTTT.

The rearrangement joins TRBV6-8 to TRBJ2-6; 11 nucleotides match TRBD1. Germline V CDR1 and CDR2: MNHGY, SAAAGT. V lost 7 bases, J lost 0 bases, and 5 bases stayed unmatched. There are 17 residues in the CDR3. The CDR3 here is CASKGGTGGSGANVLTF. The CDR3 DNA follows: TGTGCCAGCAAGGGGGGGACAGGGGGCTCTGGGGCCAACGTCCTGACTTTC.

The chain carries TRBV20-1 and TRBJ2-1; no clear D gene. Germline values: CDR1 DFQATT, CDR2 SNEGSKA (reference sequence). The length of the CDR3 is 9 residues. Trimming removed 7 bases at V and 6 bases at J, with 4 bases between. The CDR3 region is CSVPNEQFF. The CDR3 DNA reads TGCAGTGTTCCCAATGAGCAGTTCTTC.

V gene TRBV28 combines with J gene TRBJ2-7; D ambiguous. The CDR3 loop spans 13 amino acids. Germline lookup yields CDR1 MDHEN and CDR2 SYDVKM. Trimming shortened V by 6 bases and J by 3 bases, and 12 bases separated the two germline ends. CDR3 amino acids: CASSPSSRYEQYF. CDR3 nucleotides: TGTGCCAGCAGCCCCTCATCTCGCTACGAGCAGTACTTC.

The chain joins TRBV28 to TRBJ1-3; D is perhaps TRBD1 (6 bases). Trimming stripped 5 bases from V and 0 bases from J, with 8 bases between. CDR3 length equals 14 residues. Germline assignment: CDR1 MDHEN and CDR2 SYDVKM. CDR3 nucleotides: TGTGCCAGCAGTACAGGGTCCTCTGGAAACACCATATATTTT. Translating gives CASSTGSSGNTIYF.

This clonotype was detected only a few times. J is TRBJ2-2 and V is TRBV11-1; TRBD1 or TRBD2 may be the D gene (5 bases each). The V and J ends lost 1 base and 7 bases respectively, with 10 bases between them. The CDR3 totals 14 residues. The V gene's germline CDR1 is SGHAT and CDR2 FQDESV (reference sequence). The CDR3 reads CASSLVGTVGELFF. In nucleotides, the CDR3 is TGTGCCAGCAGCTTAGTAGGGACCGTCGGGGAGCTGTTTTTT.

The chain combines TRBV28 with TRBJ2-1; 11 bases line up with TRBD2. With 6 bases clipped from V and 2 bases from J, the junction kept 12 bases outside the gene matches. The germline CDR1 and CDR2 sequences are MDHEN and SYDVKM. The CDR3 is 18 residues long. CDR3 nucleotide sequence: TGTGCCAGCAGGGATAGGGGACTAGCGGAGCGAGCCTACAATGAGCAGTTCTTC. It yields the protein CASRDRGLAERAYNEQFF.

This rearrangement joins TRBV3-1 to TRBJ2-7, with 10 positions matching TRBD1. Germline V gene sequence: CDR1 LGHDT, CDR2 YNNKEL (reference sequence). The ends lost 4 bases at V and 4 bases at J; junction bases unmatched: 7. There are 15 residues in the CDR3. CDR3 protein: CASSRSGQGPYEQYF. The DNA of the CDR3 is TGTGCCAGCAGCCGCTCGGGACAGGGGCCGTACGAGCAGTACTTC.

The chain has TRBV3-1 and TRBJ1-2; 9 positions match TRBD1. V trimming: 4 bases; J trimming: 6 bases; junction bases outside the gene matches: 9. The CDR3 has 15 residues. Germline CDR1 is LGHDT and CDR2 is YNNKEL (reference sequence). CDR3 sequence reads: CASSPTGDRDHGYTF. The CDR3 DNA reads TGTGCCAGCAGCCCGACGGGGGACAGGGACCATGGCTACACCTTC.

The genes are TRBV12-3 or TRBV12-4 and TRBJ2-7, with 9 bases identical to TRBD2. This CDR3 has 15 residues. V shed 6 bases and J 2 bases; nucleotides not matched to a gene: 8. CDR3 DNA sequence: TGTGCCAGCAGGCTGGGCGCTAGCGGGACCTACGAGCAGTACTTC. Its protein is CASRLGASGTYEQYF.

This clonotype was seen a few times. The genes are TRBV18 and TRBJ1-5; 8 bases are shared with TRBD1. The CDR3 is 16 amino acids. Germline V gene sequence: CDR1 KGHSH, CDR2 LQKENI. V shed 3 bases, J shed 3 bases, and the junction held 7 bases outside the gene matches. As DNA, the CDR3 is TGTGCCAGCTCACCGGCGACAGGGGAAATCAATCAGCCCCAGCATTTT. As protein: CASSPATGEINQPQHF.

This chain connects TRBV12-3 or TRBV12-4 to TRBJ2-1; possibly TRBD2 for D (5 bases). The CDR3 covers 11 residues. Deletions cut 5 bases from V and 9 bases from J, with 8 bases between. The DNA for the CDR3 is TGTGCCAGCAGTCCCCGGGGTGAGCAGTTCTTC. Translated, it gives CASSPRGEQFF.

This chain joins TRBV29-1 and TRBJ2-2; D is unresolved. CDR1 and CDR2 from the germline V gene are SQVTM and ANQGSEA. The CDR3 length is 11 residues. The germline V and J ends were trimmed by 4 bases and 7 bases, with 7 bases remaining between them. Here the CDR3 DNA reads TGCAGCGTTGGACTTTACGGGGAGCTGTTTTTT. Protein sequence: CSVGLYGELFF.

The chain recombines TRBV20-1 with TRBJ1-5; D gene uncertain. Germline V lookup: CDR1 DFQATT, CDR2 SNEGSKA (reference sequence). The CDR3 runs to 13 residues. The V and J ends lost 3 bases and 3 bases respectively, with 9 bases between them. The CDR3 DNA reads TGCAGTGCTAGTCCCCAGAACAATCAGCCCCAGCATTTT. This codes for CSASPQNNQPQHF.

The V call is TRBV5-4, the J call TRBJ2-6; a possible D gene is TRBD1 (6 bases). Germline lookup yields CDR1 SGHNT and CDR2 YYREEE (reference sequence). V lost 0 bases, J lost 2 bases, and 6 bases lay in between. The CDR3 consists of 15 residues. The CDR3 coding sequence is TGTGCCAGCAGCTTGGGGGGGCCTGGGGCCAACGTCCTGACTTTC. Its protein is CASSLGGPGANVLTF.

In its sample, this clonotype was seen once. CDR3 nucleotides: TGTGCCAGCAGTGCCTTAGGACAGAGCACCGGGGAGCTGTTTTTT. Translating it yields CASSALGQSTGELFF. The rearrangement joins TRBV2 to TRBJ2-2; D possibly corresponds to TRBD1 (6 bases). Germline assignment: CDR1 SNHLY and CDR2 FYNNEI. The V end was cut by 4 bases, the J end by 4 bases, with 13 bases between. The CDR3 totals 15 residues.

The genes are TRBV4-3 and TRBJ2-5; TRBD2 aligns across 8 bases. The CDR3 length is 17 residues. With 0 bases clipped from V and 4 bases from J, the junction kept 10 bases outside the gene matches. Germline V CDR1 and CDR2: LGHNA, YSLEER. In nucleotides, the CDR3 is TGCGCCAGCAGCCAAGATTACGGGAGGGCCTTAGTAGAGACCCAGTACTTC. Its translation: CASSQDYGRALVETQYF.

J is TRBJ2-1 and V is TRBV7-3, with 7 bases fitting TRBD1. CDR1 is SGHTA and CDR2 is FQGTGA in the germline V gene. This CDR3 is built from 15 residues. Losses at the gene ends were 2 bases for V and 9 bases for J; bases not matched to a gene: 10. CDR3: CASSLGQGVISEQFF. CDR3 nucleotide sequence: TGTGCCAGCAGCTTAGGGCAGGGGGTAATCAGTGAGCAGTTCTTC.

The rearrangement links TRBV4-2 to TRBJ2-7; possibly TRBD2 for D (5 bases). Germline lookup yields CDR1 LGHNA and CDR2 YNFKEQ. This CDR3 region has 15 residues. Between the trimmed V and J ends, which lost 0 bases and 4 bases, there was a span of 13 bases. DNA of the CDR3: TGTGCCAGCAGCCAAGAATTGTGGGAGCCTTACGAGCAGTACTTC. Residues: CASSQELWEPYEQYF.

The chain is built from TRBV28 and TRBJ1-4; perhaps TRBD1 as D (6 bases). Germline CDR1 MDHEN, CDR2 SYDVKM. CDR3 length: 14 amino acids. V gave up 6 bases and J gave up 7 bases, with 15 bases separating them. CDR3 residues: CASSLQGWGEKLFF. The CDR3 DNA follows: TGTGCCAGCAGCCTTCAGGGGTGGGGTGAAAAACTGTTTTTT. Filled out from reference TRBV28 and TRBJ1-4, the complete variable domain reads DVKVTQSSRYLVKRTGEKVFLECVQDMDHENMFWYRQDPGLGLRLIYFSYDVKMKEKGDIPEGYSVSREKKERFSLILESASTNQTSMYLCASSLQGWGEKLFFGSGTQLSVL.

This chain's CDR3 is CASSVEVAGAYEQYF. CDR3 coding DNA: TGTGCCAGCAGCGTAGAGGTAGCGGGAGCCTACGAGCAGTACTTC. V is TRBV9 and J is TRBJ2-7; 9 bases are a match to TRBD2. Germline V gene lookup returns CDR1 SGDLS and CDR2 YYNGEE. The CDR3 consists of 15 residues. Trimming removed 0 bases from V and 2 bases from J; junction bases left unmatched: 3.

The chain uses TRBV30 and TRBJ1-2; perhaps TRBD1 as D (5 bases). Germline lookup yields CDR1 GTSNPN and CDR2 SVGIG (reference sequence). The CDR3 contains 13 residues. Trimming took off 0 bases at V and 8 bases at J, with 13 bases between the two ends. CDR3 coding DNA: TGTGCCTGGAGTGTCCCCCCAGGGTCGGGCTACACCTTC. This translates into CAWSVPPGSGYTF.

The chain links TRBV20-1 to TRBJ1-2; possibly TRBD1 for D (5 bases). CDR1 is DFQATT and CDR2 is SNEGSKA in the germline V gene (reference sequence). The ends were cut back, 3 bases at V and 3 bases at J, with 14 bases in the middle. The CDR3 has 14 residues. For the CDR3, the DNA is TGCAGTGCTAGGGGGCGCAAAGGCGACTATGGCTACACCTTC. Residues: CSARGRKGDYGYTF.

The rearrangement links TRBV2 to TRBJ2-6, with D maybe TRBD1 (5 bases). Trimming removed 6 bases at V and 1 base at J, with 7 bases between. Looked up from germline, CDR1 is SNHLY and CDR2 is FYNNEI. The CDR3 sequence is 14 residues long. CDR3 sequence (DNA): TGTGCCAGCAGCCCAGGGTCTGGGGCCAACGTCCTGACTTTC. This encodes CASSPGSGANVLTF.

This clonotype turned up a few times. The chain uses TRBV28 and TRBJ1-1; no clear D. In germline, CDR1 is MDHEN, CDR2 SYDVKM. There are 14 residues in the CDR3. Trimming left V 5 bases short and J 0 bases short, with 10 bases between. The CDR3 coding sequence is TGTGCCAGCAGTGATGCACGAATGAACACTGAAGCTTTCTTT. This gives the protein CASSDARMNTEAFF.

The chain employs TRBV15 and TRBJ2-1, with D uncertain. The germline V and J ends were trimmed by 0 bases and 8 bases, with 5 bases remaining between them. This CDR3 has 12 residues. Germline loops: CDR1 LNHNV, CDR2 YYDKDF (reference sequence). The CDR3 protein is CATSRDRYEQFF. The CDR3 DNA follows: TGTGCCACCAGCAGAGATCGGTATGAGCAGTTCTTC.

V is TRBV27 and J is TRBJ2-7; the D gene is possibly TRBD2 (6 bases). V shed 9 bases and J shed 6 bases, with 24 bases lying between them. The germline CDR1 and CDR2 sequences are MNHEY and SMNVEV (reference sequence). This CDR3 region has 15 residues. Here the CDR3 reads CASSDGTSWRGEQYF. CDR3 DNA: TGTGCCAGTAGTGACGGGACTTCATGGCGGGGCGAGCAGTACTTC.